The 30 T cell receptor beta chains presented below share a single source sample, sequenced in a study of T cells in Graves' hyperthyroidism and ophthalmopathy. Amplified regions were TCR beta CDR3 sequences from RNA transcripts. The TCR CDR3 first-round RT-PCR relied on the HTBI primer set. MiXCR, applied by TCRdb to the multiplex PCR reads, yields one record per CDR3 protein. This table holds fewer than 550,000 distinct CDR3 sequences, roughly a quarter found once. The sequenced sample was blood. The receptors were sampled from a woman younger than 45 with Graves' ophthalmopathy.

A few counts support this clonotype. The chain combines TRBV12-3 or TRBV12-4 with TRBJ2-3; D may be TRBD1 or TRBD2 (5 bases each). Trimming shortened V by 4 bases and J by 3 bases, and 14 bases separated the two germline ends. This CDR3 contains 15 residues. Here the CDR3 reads CASSSSGRQTDTQYF. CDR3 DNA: TGTGCCAGCAGTTCCTCGGGACGGCAAACAGATACGCAGTATTTT.

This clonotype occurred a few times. The CDR3 region is CASSPQWGGEQETQYF. In nucleotides, the CDR3 is TGTGCCAGCAGCCCCCAGTGGGGAGGGGAACAAGAGACCCAGTACTTC. The chain is built from TRBV13 and TRBJ2-5; 7 bases agree with TRBD2. Germline V gene lookup returns CDR1 PRHDT and CDR2 FYEKMQ (reference sequence). The CDR3 length is 16 residues. The V gene end was trimmed by 5 bases and the J gene end by 2 bases; junction bases not matched to a gene: 11. Using reference TRBV13 and TRBJ2-5 for the parts outside the CDR3, the full variable domain is AAGVIQSPRHLIKEKRETATLKCYPIPRHDTVYWYQQGPGQDPQFLISFYEKMQSDKGSIPDRFSAQQFSDYHSELNMSSLELGDSALYFCASSPQWGGEQETQYFGPGTRLLVL.

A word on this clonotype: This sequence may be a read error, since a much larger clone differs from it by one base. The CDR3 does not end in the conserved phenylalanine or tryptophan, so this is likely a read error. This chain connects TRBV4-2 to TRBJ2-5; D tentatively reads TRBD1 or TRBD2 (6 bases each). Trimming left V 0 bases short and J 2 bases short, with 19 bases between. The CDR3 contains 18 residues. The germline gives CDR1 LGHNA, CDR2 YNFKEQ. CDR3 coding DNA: TGTGCCAGCAGCCAAGATTGGGGGCTGGGGGGAGGACAAGAGACCCAGTACTCC. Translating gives CASSQDWGLGGGQETQYS.

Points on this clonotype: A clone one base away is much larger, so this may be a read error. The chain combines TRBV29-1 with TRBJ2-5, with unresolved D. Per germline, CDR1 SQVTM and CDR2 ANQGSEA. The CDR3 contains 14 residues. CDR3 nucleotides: TGCAGCGTTGAGAGTCCGAGGTTCCAAGAGACCAAGTACTTC. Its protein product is CSVESPRFQETKYF. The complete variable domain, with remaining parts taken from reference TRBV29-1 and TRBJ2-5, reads SAVISQKPSRDICQRGTSLTIQCQVDSQVTMMFWYRQQPGQSLTLIATANQGSEATYESGFVIDKFPISRPNLTFSTLTVSNMSPEDSSIYLCSVESPRFQETKYFGPGTRLLVL.

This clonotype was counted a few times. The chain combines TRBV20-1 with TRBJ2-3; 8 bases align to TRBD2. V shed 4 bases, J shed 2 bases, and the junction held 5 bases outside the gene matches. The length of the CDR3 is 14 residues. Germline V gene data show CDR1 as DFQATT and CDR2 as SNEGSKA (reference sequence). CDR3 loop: CSATAGGFTDTQYF. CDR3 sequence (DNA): TGCAGTGCTACGGCGGGGGGATTCACAGATACGCAGTATTTT.

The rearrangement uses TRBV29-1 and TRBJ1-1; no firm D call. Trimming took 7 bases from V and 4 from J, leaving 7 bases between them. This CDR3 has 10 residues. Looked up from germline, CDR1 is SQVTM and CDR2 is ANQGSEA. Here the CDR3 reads CSGWSTEAFF. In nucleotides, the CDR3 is TGCAGCGGCTGGAGCACTGAAGCTTTCTTT.

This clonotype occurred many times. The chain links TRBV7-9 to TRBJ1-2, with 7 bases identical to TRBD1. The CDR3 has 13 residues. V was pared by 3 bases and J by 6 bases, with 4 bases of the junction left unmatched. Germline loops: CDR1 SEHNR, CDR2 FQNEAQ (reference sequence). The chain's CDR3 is CASSFGGTDGYTF. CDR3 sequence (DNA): TGTGCCAGCAGCTTTGGGGGGACAGATGGCTACACCTTC. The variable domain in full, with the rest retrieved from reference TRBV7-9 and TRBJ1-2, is DTGVSQNPRHKITKRGQNVTFRCDPISEHNRLYWYRQTLGQGPEFLTYFQNEAQLEKSRLLSDRFSAERPKGSFSTLEIQRTEQGDSAMYLCASSFGGTDGYTFGSGTRLTVV.

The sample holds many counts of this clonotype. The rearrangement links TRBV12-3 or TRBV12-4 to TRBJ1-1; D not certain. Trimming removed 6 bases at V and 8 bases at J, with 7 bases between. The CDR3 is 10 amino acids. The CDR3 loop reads CASREREAFF. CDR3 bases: TGTGCCAGCAGGGAGAGAGAAGCTTTCTTT.

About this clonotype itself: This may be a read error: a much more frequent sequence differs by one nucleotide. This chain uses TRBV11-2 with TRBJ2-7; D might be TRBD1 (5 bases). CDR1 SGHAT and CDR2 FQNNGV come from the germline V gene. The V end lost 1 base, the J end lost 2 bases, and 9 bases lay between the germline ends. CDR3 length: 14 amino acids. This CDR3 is CASSLVVGAYEQYF. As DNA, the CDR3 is TGTGCCAGCAGCTTAGTGGTAGGGGCCTACGAGCAGTACTTC. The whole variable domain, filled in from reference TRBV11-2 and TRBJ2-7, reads EAGVAQSPRYKIIEKRQSVAFWCNPISGHATLYWYQQILGQGPKLLIQFQNNGVVDDSQLPKDRFSAERLKGVDSTLKIQPAKLEDSAVYLCASSLVVGAYEQYFGPGTRLTVT.

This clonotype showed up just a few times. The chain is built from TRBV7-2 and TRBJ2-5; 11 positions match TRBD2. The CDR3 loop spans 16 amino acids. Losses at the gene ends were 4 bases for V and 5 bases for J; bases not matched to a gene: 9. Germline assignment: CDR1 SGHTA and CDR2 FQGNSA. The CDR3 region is CASSSRKLAGVETQYF. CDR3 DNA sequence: TGTGCCAGCAGCTCCAGAAAACTAGCGGGAGTTGAGACCCAGTACTTC.

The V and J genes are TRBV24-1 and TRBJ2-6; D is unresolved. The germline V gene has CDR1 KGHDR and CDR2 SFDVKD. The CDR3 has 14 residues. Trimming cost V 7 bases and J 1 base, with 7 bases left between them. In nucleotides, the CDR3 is TGTGCCACCAGGATAGAGTCTGGGGCCAACGTCCTGACTTTC. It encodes CATRIESGANVLTF.

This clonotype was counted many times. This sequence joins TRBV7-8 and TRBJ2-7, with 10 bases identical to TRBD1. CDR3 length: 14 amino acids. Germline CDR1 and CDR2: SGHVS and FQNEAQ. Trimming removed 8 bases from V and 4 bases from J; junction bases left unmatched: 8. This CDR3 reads CASRKGQGGYEQYF. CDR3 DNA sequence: TGTGCCAGCCGCAAAGGACAGGGGGGTTACGAGCAGTACTTC.

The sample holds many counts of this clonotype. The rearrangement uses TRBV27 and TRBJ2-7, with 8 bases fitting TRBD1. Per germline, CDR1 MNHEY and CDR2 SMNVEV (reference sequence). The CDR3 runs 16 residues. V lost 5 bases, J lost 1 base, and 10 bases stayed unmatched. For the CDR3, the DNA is TGTGCCAGCAGTCCGACCGGACAGGGCCCGTCCTACGAGCAGTACTTC. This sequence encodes CASSPTGQGPSYEQYF.

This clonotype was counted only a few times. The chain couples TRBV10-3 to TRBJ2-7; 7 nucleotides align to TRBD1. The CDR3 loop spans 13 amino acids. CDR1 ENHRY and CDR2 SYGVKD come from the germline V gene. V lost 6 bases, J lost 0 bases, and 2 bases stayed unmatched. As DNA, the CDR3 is TGTGCCATCAGCGGGGACAGCTCCTACGAGCAGTACTTC. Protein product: CAISGDSSYEQYF.

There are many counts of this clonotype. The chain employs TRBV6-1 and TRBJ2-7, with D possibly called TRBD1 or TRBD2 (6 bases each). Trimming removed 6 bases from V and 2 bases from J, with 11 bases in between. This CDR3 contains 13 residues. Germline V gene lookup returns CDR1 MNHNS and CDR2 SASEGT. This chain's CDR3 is CASREGVTYEQYF. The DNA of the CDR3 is TGTGCCAGCAGGGAGGGGGTTACCTACGAGCAGTACTTC.

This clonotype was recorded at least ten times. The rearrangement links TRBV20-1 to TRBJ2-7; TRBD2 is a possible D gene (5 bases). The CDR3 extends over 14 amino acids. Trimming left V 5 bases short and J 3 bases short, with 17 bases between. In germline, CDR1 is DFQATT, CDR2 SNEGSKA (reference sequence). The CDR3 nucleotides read TGCAGTGCTTTTATACTAGATTGGGGCTACGAGCAGTACTTC. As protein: CSAFILDWGYEQYF.

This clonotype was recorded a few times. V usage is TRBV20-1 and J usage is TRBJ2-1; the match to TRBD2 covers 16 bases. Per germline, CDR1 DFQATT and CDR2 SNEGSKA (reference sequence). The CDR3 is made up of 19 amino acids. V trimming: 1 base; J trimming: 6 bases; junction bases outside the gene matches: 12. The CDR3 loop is CSARASGTSGGAGGNEQFF. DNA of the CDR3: TGCAGTGCTAGAGCGTCCGGGACTAGCGGGGGGGCGGGTGGCAATGAGCAGTTCTTC.

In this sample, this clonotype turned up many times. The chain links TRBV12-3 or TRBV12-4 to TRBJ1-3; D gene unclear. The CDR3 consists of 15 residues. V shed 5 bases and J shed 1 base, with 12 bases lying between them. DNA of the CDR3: TGTGCCAGCAGTACGGACGGCAGATCTGGAAACACCATATATTTT. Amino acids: CASSTDGRSGNTIYF.

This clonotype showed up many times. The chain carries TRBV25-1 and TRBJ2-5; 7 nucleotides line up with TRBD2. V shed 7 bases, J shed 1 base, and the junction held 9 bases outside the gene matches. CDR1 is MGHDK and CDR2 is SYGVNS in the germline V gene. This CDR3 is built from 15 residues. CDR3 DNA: TGTGCCAGCACTGAGGCTTCGGGGGGCCAAGAGACCCAGTACTTC. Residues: CASTEASGGQETQYF.

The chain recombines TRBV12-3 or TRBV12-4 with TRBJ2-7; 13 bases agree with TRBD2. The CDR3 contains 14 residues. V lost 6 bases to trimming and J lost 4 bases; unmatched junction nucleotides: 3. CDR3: CASRTSGGNYEQYF. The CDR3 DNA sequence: TGTGCCAGCAGGACTAGCGGGGGGAATTACGAGCAGTACTTC.

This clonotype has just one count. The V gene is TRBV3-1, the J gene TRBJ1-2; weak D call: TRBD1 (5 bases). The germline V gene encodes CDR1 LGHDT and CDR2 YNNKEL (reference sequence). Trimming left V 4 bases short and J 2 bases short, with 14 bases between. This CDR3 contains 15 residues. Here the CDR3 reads CASSPQVGANYGYTF. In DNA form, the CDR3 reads TGTGCCAGCAGCCCTCAGGTTGGGGCGAACTATGGCTACACCTTC.

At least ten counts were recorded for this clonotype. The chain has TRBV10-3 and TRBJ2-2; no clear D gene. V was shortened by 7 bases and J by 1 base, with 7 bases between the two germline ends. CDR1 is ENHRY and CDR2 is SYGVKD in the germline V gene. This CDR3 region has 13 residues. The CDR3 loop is CAIKDQNTGELFF. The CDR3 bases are TGTGCCATCAAGGACCAGAACACCGGGGAGCTGTTTTTT.

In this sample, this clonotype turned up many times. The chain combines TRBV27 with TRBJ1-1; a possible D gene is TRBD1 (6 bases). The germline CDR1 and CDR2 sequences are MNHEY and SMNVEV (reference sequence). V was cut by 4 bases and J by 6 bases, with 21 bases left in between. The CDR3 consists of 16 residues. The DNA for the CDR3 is TGTGCCAGCAGTTCGGCAGGGACAATGCTATATGCTGAAGCTTTCTTT. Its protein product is CASSSAGTMLYAEAFF.

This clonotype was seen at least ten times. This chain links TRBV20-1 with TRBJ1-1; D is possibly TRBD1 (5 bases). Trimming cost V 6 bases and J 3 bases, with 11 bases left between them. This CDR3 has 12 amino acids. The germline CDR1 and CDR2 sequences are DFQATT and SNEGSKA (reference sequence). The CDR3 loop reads CSASRGDTEAFF. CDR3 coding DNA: TGCAGTGCCTCTCGAGGGGACACTGAAGCTTTCTTT.

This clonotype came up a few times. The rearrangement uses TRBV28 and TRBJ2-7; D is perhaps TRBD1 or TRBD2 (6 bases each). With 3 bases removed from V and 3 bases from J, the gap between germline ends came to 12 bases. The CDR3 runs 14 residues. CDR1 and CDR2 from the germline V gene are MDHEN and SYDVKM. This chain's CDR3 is CASSFGGGGYEQYF. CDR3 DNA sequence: TGTGCCAGCAGTTTTGGCGGAGGGGGCTACGAGCAGTACTTC.

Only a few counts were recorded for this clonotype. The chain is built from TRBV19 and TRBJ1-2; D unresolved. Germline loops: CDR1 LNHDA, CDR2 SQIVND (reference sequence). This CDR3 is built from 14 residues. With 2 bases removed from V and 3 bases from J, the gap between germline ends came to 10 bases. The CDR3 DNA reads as TGTGCCAGTAGTATACTCAGGCCCTACTATGGCTACACCTTC. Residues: CASSILRPYYGYTF.

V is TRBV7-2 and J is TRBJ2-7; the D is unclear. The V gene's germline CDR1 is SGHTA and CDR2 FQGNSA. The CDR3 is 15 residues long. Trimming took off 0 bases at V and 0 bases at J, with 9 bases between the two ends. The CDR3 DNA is TGTGCCAGCAGCTTAGCGCGACGGAGCTCCTACGAGCAGTACTTC. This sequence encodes CASSLARRSSYEQYF.

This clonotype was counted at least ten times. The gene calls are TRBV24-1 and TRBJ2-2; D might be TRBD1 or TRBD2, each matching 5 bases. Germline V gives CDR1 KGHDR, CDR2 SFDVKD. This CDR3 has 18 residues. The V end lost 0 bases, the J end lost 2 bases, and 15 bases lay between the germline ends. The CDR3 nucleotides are TGTGCCACCAGTGATTTGCCGGGGCTTCCCGATAACACCGGGGAGCTGTTTTTT. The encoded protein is CATSDLPGLPDNTGELFF.

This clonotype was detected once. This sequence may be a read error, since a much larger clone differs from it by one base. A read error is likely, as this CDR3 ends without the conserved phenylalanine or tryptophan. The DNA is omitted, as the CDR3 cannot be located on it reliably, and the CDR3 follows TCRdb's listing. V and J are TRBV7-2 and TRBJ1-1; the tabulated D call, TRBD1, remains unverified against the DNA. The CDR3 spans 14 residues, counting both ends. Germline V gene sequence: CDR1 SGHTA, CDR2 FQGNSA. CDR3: CASTLGQSNTEALV.

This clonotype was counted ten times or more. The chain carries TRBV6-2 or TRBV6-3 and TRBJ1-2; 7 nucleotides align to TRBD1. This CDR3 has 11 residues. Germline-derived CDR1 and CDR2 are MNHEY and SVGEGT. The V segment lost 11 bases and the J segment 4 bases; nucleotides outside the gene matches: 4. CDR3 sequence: CAAGQTYGYTF. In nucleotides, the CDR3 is TGTGCCGCGGGACAGACCTATGGCTACACCTTC.